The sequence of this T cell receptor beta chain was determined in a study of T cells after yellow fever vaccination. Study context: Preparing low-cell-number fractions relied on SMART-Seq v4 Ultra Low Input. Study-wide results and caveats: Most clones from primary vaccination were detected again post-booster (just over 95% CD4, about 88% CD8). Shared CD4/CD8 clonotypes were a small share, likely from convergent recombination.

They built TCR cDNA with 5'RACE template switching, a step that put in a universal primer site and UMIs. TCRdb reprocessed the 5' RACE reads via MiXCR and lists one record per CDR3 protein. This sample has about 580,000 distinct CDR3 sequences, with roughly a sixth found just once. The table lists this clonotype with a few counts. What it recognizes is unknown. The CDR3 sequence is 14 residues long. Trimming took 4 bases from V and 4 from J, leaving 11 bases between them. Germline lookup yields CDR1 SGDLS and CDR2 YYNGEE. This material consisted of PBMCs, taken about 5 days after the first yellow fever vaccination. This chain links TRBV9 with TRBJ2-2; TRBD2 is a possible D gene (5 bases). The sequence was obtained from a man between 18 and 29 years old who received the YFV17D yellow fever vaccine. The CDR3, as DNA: TGTGCCAGCAGCCCGAGACTACCCACCGGGGAGCTGTTTTTT. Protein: CASSPRLPTGELFF.